The source of this T cell receptor (beta chain) is a study of molecular identifiers for immune sequencing clone quantification. Germline V CDR1 and CDR2: SGHRS, YFSETQ. This CDR3 has 14 amino acids. V lost 6 bases to trimming and J lost 1 base, with 13 bases between them. This clonotype has ten or more counts. As previously described, bulk TCR libraries were made using listed TCR primers. A single record per CDR3 protein comes from TCRdb applying MiXCR to the PCR reads. This table has about 320,000 distinct CDR3 sequences, around a fifth appearing once. The receptor was isolated from a human donor in good health. Some libraries in this study had Jurkat cell RNA spiked in. This rearrangement joins TRBV5-1 to TRBJ2-5; D may correspond to TRBD1 or TRBD2 (5 bases each). Sequencing input: naive CD8+ T cells from blood, with Jurkat cell RNA spiked in. The subset is: FACS-sorted CD8+CD4-CCR7+CD45RA+ naive T cells. The CDR3 bases are TGCGCCAGCAAACAGGCCGGGGCCCAAGAGACCCAGTACTTC. This encodes CASKQAGAQETQYF.